Shown below are 20 T cell receptor beta chains from a single sample sequenced in a study of early T cells in non-severe SARS-CoV-2 infection. TCRdb recomputed calls from the 5' RACE reads with MiXCR, one row per CDR3 protein. This sample yields more than 35,000 distinct CDR3 sequences, of which about 5.3% are seen a single time; about 26% belongs to the top ten. The sample consisted of whole blood. Receptors originate from an adult who was a healthcare worker with PCR-confirmed SARS-CoV-2 infection or an uninfected control (not recorded which).

This clonotype has a handful of counts. V gene TRBV5-4 combines with J gene TRBJ2-1, with a possible D match to TRBD2 (6 bases). The V and J ends lost 0 bases and 0 bases respectively, with 10 bases between them. CDR1 is SGHNT and CDR2 is YYREEE in the germline V gene (reference sequence). CDR3 length: 16 residues. Written as DNA, the CDR3 is TGTGCCAGCAGCTTGGGCGGGGCCAGCTCCTACAATGAGCAGTTCTTC. Its translation: CASSLGGASSYNEQFF.

This clonotype was observed at least ten times. The chain links TRBV3-1 to TRBJ2-5, with D perhaps TRBD1 or TRBD2 (6 bases each). Germline CDR1 and CDR2: LGHDT and YNNKEL (reference sequence). The CDR3 runs 15 residues. Trimming took 0 bases from V and 5 from J, leaving 13 bases between them. The CDR3 is CASSQEAGGYETQYF. DNA of the CDR3: TGTGCCAGCAGCCAAGAGGCCGGGGGCTACGAGACCCAGTACTTC.

This clonotype was detected ten times or more. Mismatch with germline at one junction end may stem from a read error. The gene calls are TRBV5-6 and TRBJ1-4, with TRBD1 matching over 7 bases. Germline V CDR1 and CDR2: SGHDT, YYEEEE. The CDR3 runs 16 residues. CDR3 DNA: TGCGCCAGCAGCTTGAAGCAGGGGGCAACTAATGAAAAACTGTTTTTT. This codes for CASSLKQGATNEKLFF. The whole variable domain, remainder taken from reference TRBV5-6 and TRBJ1-4, is DAGVTQSPTHLIKTRGQQVTLRCSPKSGHDTVSWYQQALGQGPQFIFQYYEEEERQRGNFPDRFSGHQFPNYSSELNVNALLLGDSALYLCASSLKQGATNEKLFFGSGTQLSVL.

This clonotype was seen a handful of times. The chain's CDR3 is CASSIGGVTGELFF. The DNA for the CDR3 is TGTGCCAGTAGTATAGGAGGGGTCACCGGGGAGCTGTTTTTT. The chain links TRBV19 to TRBJ2-2; the D gene could be TRBD1 or TRBD2 (5 bases each). Germline CDR1 reads LNHDA; CDR2 reads SQIVND (reference sequence). V lost 1 base and J lost 4, with 7 bases in between. CDR3 length: 14 residues.

This clonotype was seen a few times. This chain joins TRBV4-3 and TRBJ2-3; D may be TRBD1 or TRBD2 (5 bases each). CDR3 length equals 14 residues. The germline V gene encodes CDR1 LGHNA and CDR2 YSLEER. The germline V and J ends were trimmed by 2 bases and 4 bases, with 10 bases remaining between them. DNA for the CDR3: TGCGCCAGCAGCCAAAGCCAGGGAGCAGATACGCAGTATTTT. It specifies CASSQSQGADTQYF.

This clonotype was counted at least ten times. V usage is TRBV7-2 and J usage is TRBJ2-3; perhaps TRBD2 as D (6 bases). The CDR3 has 17 residues. V was shortened by 1 base and J by 2 bases, with 16 bases between the two germline ends. From germline, CDR1 is SGHTA and CDR2 FQGNSA. For the CDR3, the DNA is TGTGCCAGCAGCTTAGAACTGGGTGCGGGGATCACAGATACGCAGTATTTT. It is translated as CASSLELGAGITDTQYF.

This clonotype was counted a few times. The genes are TRBV28 and TRBJ1-5, with no clear D. Germline loops: CDR1 MDHEN, CDR2 SYDVKM. The V end lost 5 bases, the J end lost 1 base, and 18 bases lay between the germline ends. This CDR3 spans 17 amino acids. The CDR3 nucleotides are TGTGCCAGCAGTGGCCCACCGAGGGTCAGAAGCAATCAGCCCCAGCATTTT. Protein: CASSGPPRVRSNQPQHF.

V usage is TRBV7-2 and J usage is TRBJ2-3, with unresolved D. Trimming left V 0 bases short and J 5 bases short, with 9 bases between. CDR1 is SGHTA, CDR2 FQGNSA, per germline. The CDR3 is made up of 14 amino acids. CDR3 bases: TGTGCCAGCAGCTTAGCTCCCCGGTTAGATACGCAGTATTTT. This translates into CASSLAPRLDTQYF.

This rearrangement joins TRBV10-1 to TRBJ1-5, with D possibly matching TRBD1 (6 bases). The CDR3 is 14 residues long. The V gene's germline CDR1 is WNHNN and CDR2 SYGVQD (reference sequence). The V end was cut by 8 bases, the J end by 6 bases, with 17 bases between. This chain's CDR3 is CASLRGLPSQPQHF. For the CDR3, the DNA is TGCGCCAGCCTCAGGGGACTCCCCAGTCAGCCCCAGCATTTT.

This clonotype was detected ten times or more. The chain recombines TRBV10-3 with TRBJ2-3, with D tentatively TRBD2 (5 bases). Trimming took 10 bases from V and 5 from J, leaving 16 bases between them. This CDR3 has 13 residues. CDR1 ENHRY and CDR2 SYGVKD come from the germline V gene. CDR3 DNA sequence: TGTGCCACCCGGGCCGGAGGAAGAGATACGCAGTATTTT. Translated: CATRAGGRDTQYF.

This clonotype has ten or more counts. CDR3 nucleotides: TGTGCCAGCAGCAAGGACAGGGGAGACGAGCAGTACTTC. This translates into CASSKDRGDEQYF. This chain links TRBV28 with TRBJ2-7; 9 nucleotides agree with TRBD1. There are 13 residues in the CDR3. The junction had 5 bases not matched to a gene; V was cut back by 6 bases and J by 5 bases. Looked up from germline, CDR1 is MDHEN and CDR2 is SYDVKM.

This clonotype showed up many times. This rearrangement joins TRBV2 to TRBJ2-1, with 10 bases identical to TRBD2. Trimming cost V 6 bases and J 0 bases; bases outside gene matches: 8. Germline values: CDR1 SNHLY, CDR2 FYNNEI. The CDR3 sequence is 17 residues long. CDR3 in amino acids: CASRGSVAGGSYNEQFF. The CDR3 coding sequence is TGTGCCAGCAGGGGCAGTGTAGCGGGAGGCTCCTACAATGAGCAGTTCTTC.

This clonotype has at least ten counts. V usage is TRBV30 and J usage is TRBJ2-3; possible D gene TRBD2, 5 bases. This CDR3 region has 10 residues. Germline loops: CDR1 GTSNPN, CDR2 SVGIG (reference sequence). The ends were cut back, 5 bases at V and 5 bases at J, with 5 bases in the middle. The CDR3 sequence is CAWGLDTQYF. The CDR3 coding sequence is TGTGCCTGGGGACTAGATACGCAGTATTTT.

This clonotype appeared many times. The rearrangement uses TRBV27 and TRBJ2-3, with D maybe TRBD2 (6 bases). Trimming shortened V by 6 bases and J by 6 bases, and 19 bases separated the two germline ends. This CDR3 has 15 residues. Germline CDR1 MNHEY, CDR2 SMNVEV (reference sequence). CDR3: CASRREPGVLDTQYF. The DNA of the CDR3 is TGTGCCAGCAGGAGGGAGCCGGGAGTATTGGATACGCAGTATTTT.

This clonotype was recorded at least ten times. The chain uses TRBV20-1 and TRBJ2-7; TRBD1 might be the D (5 bases). This CDR3 has 11 amino acids. V lost 5 bases, J lost 6 bases, and 11 bases lay in between. Per germline, CDR1 DFQATT and CDR2 SNEGSKA (reference sequence). The CDR3 sequence is CSAESQGEQYF. The DNA for the CDR3 is TGCAGTGCTGAGTCCCAGGGCGAGCAGTACTTC.

In its sample, this clonotype was seen many times. An end of the junction does not agree with germline; a read error may underlie this. This chain connects TRBV7-3 to TRBJ2-3; 8 positions match TRBD1. CDR3 length: 14 amino acids. Per germline, CDR1 SGHTA and CDR2 FQGTGA. In DNA form, the CDR3 reads TGTGCCAGCAGCTTAAGTCGAGGGGGACAGGCTCTTTCCTTT. Protein: CASSLSRGGQALSF.

This clonotype was counted ten times or more. This chain connects TRBV20-1 to TRBJ1-2, with a possible D match to TRBD1 (5 bases). The CDR3 loop spans 12 amino acids. Trimming removed 1 base from V and 7 bases from J, with 10 bases in between. CDR1 and CDR2 from the germline V gene are DFQATT and SNEGSKA (reference sequence). CDR3 DNA: TGCAGTGCTAGAGCGGAGGGGCTTGGCTACACCTTC. This codes for CSARAEGLGYTF.

Within the sample, this clonotype is medium-sized. The chain is built from TRBV20-1 and TRBJ2-5, with 8 bases matching TRBD1. Germline V CDR1 and CDR2: DFQATT, SNEGSKA (reference sequence). Trimming cost V 8 bases and J 2 bases; bases outside gene matches: 10. The CDR3 totals 14 residues. The CDR3 sequence is CSCNEGQAQETQYF. The DNA of the CDR3 is TGCAGTTGCAACGAGGGACAGGCACAAGAGACCCAGTACTTC.

This clonotype was counted at least ten times. The chain joins TRBV28 to TRBJ1-1, with no clear D. V was shortened by 5 bases and J by 5 bases, with 15 bases between the two germline ends. The germline V gene encodes CDR1 MDHEN and CDR2 SYDVKM. The CDR3 extends over 14 amino acids. This chain's CDR3 is CASSPLGKRTEAFF. DNA for the CDR3: TGTGCCAGCAGTCCCCTCGGTAAGAGGACTGAAGCTTTCTTT.

Many counts were recorded for this clonotype. This chain uses TRBV2 with TRBJ2-7; D gene uncertain. Per the germline V gene, CDR1 is SNHLY and CDR2 is FYNNEI. CDR3 length equals 12 residues. V lost 7 bases and J lost 3, with 10 bases in between. The CDR3 coding sequence is TGTGCCAGCAATGGGATGGACTACGAGCAGTACTTC. Protein sequence: CASNGMDYEQYF.